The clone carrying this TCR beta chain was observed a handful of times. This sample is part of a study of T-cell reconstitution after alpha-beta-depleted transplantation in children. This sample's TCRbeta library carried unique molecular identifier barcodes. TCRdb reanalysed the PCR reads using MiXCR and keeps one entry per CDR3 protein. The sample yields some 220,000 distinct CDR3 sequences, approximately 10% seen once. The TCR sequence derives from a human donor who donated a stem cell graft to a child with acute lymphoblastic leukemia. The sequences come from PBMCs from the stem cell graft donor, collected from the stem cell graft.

The CDR3 loop reads CSVGTGDTGELFF. CDR3 in DNA: TGCAGCGTCGGGACAGGGGACACCGGGGAGCTGTTTTTT. The chain employs TRBV29-1 and TRBJ2-2, with 10 bases fitting TRBD1. The trim removed 6 bases at V and 3 bases at J, leaving 1 base unmatched. The CDR3 has 13 amino acids. The germline V gene has CDR1 SQVTM and CDR2 ANQGSEA.